Listed below are T cell receptor beta chains from one sample, sequenced in a study of T cell responses to AZD1222 COVID-19 vaccine. Measured with immunoSEQ multiplex PCR; TCRdb has only the in-frame clones, and not every one. The sample consists of roughly 99,000 clones, around 93% of them appearing once. The material sequenced was peripheral blood, taken 28 days after the second AZD1222 dose. These receptors all come from an adult who received the AZD1222 COVID-19 vaccine. The CDR3 runs from the conserved cysteine through the conserved F or W. Each record gives: V gene, clone size, J gene, D gene, CDR3 protein, CDR3 DNA. D genes are given only for firm matches. A row's size may be missing; if present it is once, few, many or a size class.

>TRBV5-1|.|TRBJ2-1|TRBD2
CASSFSYGTSGNYNEQFF
TGCGCCAGCAGCTTCTCATATGGGACTAGCGGGAACTACAATGAGCAGTTCTTC
>TRBV27|.|TRBJ1-4|TRBD1
CASSIQGANEKLFF
TGTGCCAGCAGCATACAGGGGGCTAATGAAAAACTGTTTTTT
>TRBV10-2|once|TRBJ1-5|.
CASSESSGGNQPQHF
TGCGCCAGCAGTGAGTCGAGTGGGGGCAATCAGCCCCAGCATTTT
>TRBV21-1|.|TRBJ2-3|.
CASSPPSAGGTTDTQYF
TGTGCCAGCAGCCCCCCCTCAGCGGGAGGAACCACAGATACGCAGTATTTT
>TRBV11-2|.|TRBJ2-5|.
CASSAHTGFAETQYF
TGTGCCAGCAGCGCGCACACGGGTTTCGCAGAGACCCAGTACTTC
>TRBV19|.|TRBJ1-5|TRBD1
CASSLDRGRNQPQHF
TGTGCCAGTAGTCTCGACAGGGGCCGCAATCAGCCCCAGCATTTT
>TRBV5-1|.|TRBJ2-7|.
CASSLSRAGYEQYF
TGCGCCAGCAGCTTGTCGAGAGCAGGGTACGAGCAGTACTTC
>TRBV2|.|TRBJ1-1|.
CASSIQGKGTEAFF
TGTGCCAGCAGCATACAGGGAAAGGGCACTGAAGCTTTCTTT
>TRBV4-1|.|TRBJ1-6|.
CASSQVGVGNSPLHF
TGCGCCAGCAGCCAAGTCGGGGTGGGCAATTCACCCCTCCACTTT
>TRBV7-2|.|TRBJ2-3|TRBD2
CASSLGLAGDTQYF
TGTGCCAGCAGCTTAGGACTAGCGGGAGACACGCAGTATTTT
>TRBV27|.|TRBJ2-7|.
CASSFSYEQYF
TGTGCCAGCAGTTTCTCCTACGAGCAGTACTTC
>TRBV27|.|TRBJ2-7|TRBD2
CASRREGSYEQYF
TGTGCCAGTCGGCGGGAGGGGTCCTACGAGCAGTACTTC
>TRBV28|.|TRBJ1-2|.
CAITTGRNYGYTF
TGTGCCATCACTACAGGGAGAAACTATGGCTACACCTTC
>TRBV6-5|.|TRBJ1-5|.
CASSYFTMGQPQHF
TGTGCCAGCAGTTACTTTACAATGGGGCAGCCCCAGCATTTT
>TRBV7-9|once|TRBJ2-2|.
CASSLQRTGELFF
TGTGCCAGCAGCTTACAGAGAACCGGGGAGCTGTTTTTT
>TRBV4-1|once|TRBJ1-6|.
CASSRSIFLGGDNSPLHF
TGCGCCAGCAGCCGAAGTATCTTTTTGGGGGGTGATAATTCACCCCTCCACTTT
>TRBV9|.|TRBJ2-1|TRBD2
CASSPTSSSYNEQFF
TGTGCCAGCAGCCCGACTAGCTCTTCCTACAATGAGCAGTTCTTC
>TRBV24-1|.|TRBJ2-5|TRBD1
CATSDQTGGQETQYF
TGTGCCACCAGTGACCAGACAGGGGGCCAAGAGACCCAGTACTTC
>TRBV28|.|TRBJ1-2|.
CASSLGGEDGYTF
TGTGCCAGCAGTTTAGGAGGGGAAGATGGCTACACCTTC
>TRBV29-1|.|TRBJ1-1|.
CSVERGREAFF
TGCAGCGTTGAAAGGGGCCGTGAAGCTTTCTTT
>TRBV5-5|.|TRBJ2-1|TRBD2
CASSPTRGAGSNNEQFF
TGTGCCAGCAGCCCGACCCGGGGAGCGGGATCAAACAATGAGCAGTTCTTC
>TRBV4-2|.|TRBJ2-7|.
CASSQPTGVYEQYF
TGTGCCAGCAGCCAACCCACGGGAGTCTACGAGCAGTACTTC
>TRBV15|.|TRBJ1-5|.
CATSREGFSNQPQHF
TGTGCCACCAGCAGAGAAGGGTTTAGCAATCAGCCCCAGCATTTT
>TRBV5-6|.|TRBJ1-1|.
CASSLLMGNTEAFF
TGTGCCAGCAGCTTGTTGATGGGGAACACTGAAGCTTTCTTT
>TRBV3-1/TRBV3-2|.|TRBJ1-1|.
CASSQDLGEGSTEAFF
TGTGCCAGCAGCCAAGATCTCGGCGAGGGTTCCACTGAAGCTTTCTTT
>TRBV5-6|.|TRBJ1-2|TRBD1
CASRGQGVGYTF
TGTGCCAGCAGGGGACAGGGCGTAGGCTACACCTTC
>TRBV5-1|.|TRBJ2-7|TRBD2
CASSSGTSGLAEQYF
TGCGCCAGCAGCTCCGGGACTAGCGGTCTCGCCGAGCAGTACTTC
>TRBV27|.|TRBJ1-1|.
CASRTGSRDTEAFF
TGTGCCAGCAGAACGGGCTCTAGGGACACTGAAGCTTTCTTT
>TRBV10-2|many|TRBJ1-5|.
CASSESSGGNQPQHF
TGCGCCAGCAGTGAGTCGTCGGGTGGAAATCAGCCCCAGCATTTT
>TRBV30|.|TRBJ2-3|TRBD2
CAWSSGTSGSTDTQYF
TGTGCCTGGAGTTCCGGGACTAGCGGGAGCACAGATACGCAGTATTTT
>TRBV11-1|.|TRBJ2-5|.
CASSAAGETQYF
TGTGCCAGCAGCGCAGCCGGAGAGACCCAGTACTTC
>TRBV7-9|.|TRBJ2-6|.
CASSFAGANVLTF
TGTGCCAGCAGCTTTGCTGGGGCCAACGTCCTGACTTTC
>TRBV2|.|TRBJ2-7|TRBD2
CASTAFSGGDEQYF
TGTGCCAGCACCGCCTTCTCCGGGGGGGACGAGCAGTACTTC
>TRBV5-1|.|TRBJ2-7|TRBD2
CASGDVKTSGSLAGEQYF
TGCGCCAGTGGCGACGTAAAGACTAGCGGGAGCCTAGCGGGAGAGCAGTACTTC
>TRBV12-1|once|TRBJ2-1|.
CASSFGWTSGASWNEQFF
TGTGCCAGCAGCTTTGGGTGGACTAGCGGAGCTTCCTGGAATGAGCAGTTCTTC
>TRBV21-1|.|TRBJ1-2|.
CASSKGNRGHKYEQGIDGYTF
TGTGCCAGCAGCAAAGGCAACAGGGGACACAAATACGAGCAGGGCATCGATGGCTACACCTTC
>TRBV28|.|TRBJ2-7|.
CASRQWDPTYEQYF
TGTGCCAGCAGGCAGTGGGACCCTACCTACGAGCAGTACTTC
>TRBV7-9|once|TRBJ1-5|TRBD1
CASSSSTGESNQPQHF
TGTGCCAGCAGCTCCTCGACAGGGGAAAGCAATCAGCCCCAGCATTTT
>TRBV28|.|TRBJ1-4|TRBD1
CASSRPGTGNEKLFF
TGTGCCAGCAGTCGTCCCGGGACAGGGAATGAAAAACTGTTTTTT
>TRBV11-1|.|TRBJ1-4|.
CASSLTGGGEKLFF
TGTGCCAGCAGCTTAACCGGGGGCGGAGAAAAACTGTTTTTT
>TRBV19|.|TRBJ1-1|.
CASSIYGGNTEAFF
TGTGCCAGTAGTATTTACGGCGGGAACACTGAAGCTTTCTTT
>TRBV7-9|.|TRBJ2-1|TRBD2
CASSLWGTSGQQFF
TGTGCCAGCAGCCTATGGGGGACTAGCGGGCAGCAGTTCTTC
>TRBV18|.|TRBJ2-7|TRBD2
CASSPSGGLQYEQYF
TGTGCCAGCTCACCGTCGGGGGGGCTCCAGTACGAGCAGTACTTC
>TRBV7-9|.|TRBJ2-3|.
CASSARDTGITDTQYF
TGTGCCAGCAGCGCAAGGGACACAGGAATCACAGATACGCAGTATTTT